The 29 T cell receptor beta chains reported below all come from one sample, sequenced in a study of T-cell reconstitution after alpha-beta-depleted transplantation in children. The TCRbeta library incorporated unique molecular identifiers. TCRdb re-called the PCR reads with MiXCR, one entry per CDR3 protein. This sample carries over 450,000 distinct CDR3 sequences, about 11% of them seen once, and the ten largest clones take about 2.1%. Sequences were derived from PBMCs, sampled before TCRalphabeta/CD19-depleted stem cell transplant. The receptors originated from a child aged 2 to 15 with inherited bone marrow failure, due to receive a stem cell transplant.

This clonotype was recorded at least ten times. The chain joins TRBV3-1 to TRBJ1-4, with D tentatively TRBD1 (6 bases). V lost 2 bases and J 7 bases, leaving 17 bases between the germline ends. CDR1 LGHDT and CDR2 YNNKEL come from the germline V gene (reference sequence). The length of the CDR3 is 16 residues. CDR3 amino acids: CASSQRGGAALEKLFF. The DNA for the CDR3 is TGTGCCAGCAGCCAAAGAGGGGGAGCCGCCCTTGAAAAACTGTTTTTT.

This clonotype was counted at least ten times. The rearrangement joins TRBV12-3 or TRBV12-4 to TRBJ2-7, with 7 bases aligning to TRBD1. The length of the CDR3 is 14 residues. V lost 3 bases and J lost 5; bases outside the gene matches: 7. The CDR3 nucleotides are TGTGCCAGCAGTTTCACAGGGGAATTGGACGAGCAGTACTTC. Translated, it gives CASSFTGELDEQYF.

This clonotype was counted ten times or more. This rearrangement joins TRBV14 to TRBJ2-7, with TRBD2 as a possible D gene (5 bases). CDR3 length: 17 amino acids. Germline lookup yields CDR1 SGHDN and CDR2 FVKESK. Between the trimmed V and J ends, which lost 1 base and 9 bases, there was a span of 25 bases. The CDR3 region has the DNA TGTGCCAGCAGCCAAGGGTTTCTAGGGCTAGCCTTCCTTCGGCAGTACTTC. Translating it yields CASSQGFLGLAFLRQYF. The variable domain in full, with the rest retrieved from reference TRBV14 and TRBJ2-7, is EAGVTQFPSHSVIEKGQTVTLRCDPISGHDNLYWYRRVMGKEIKFLLHFVKESKQDESGMPNNRFLAERTGGTYSTLKVQPAELEDSGVYFCASSQGFLGLAFLRQYFGPGTRLTVT.

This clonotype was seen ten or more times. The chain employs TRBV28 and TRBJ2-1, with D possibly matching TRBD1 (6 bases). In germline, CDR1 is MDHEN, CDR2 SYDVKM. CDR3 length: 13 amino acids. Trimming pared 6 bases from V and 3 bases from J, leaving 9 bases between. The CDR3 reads CASRGAIYNEQFF. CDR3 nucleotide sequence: TGTGCCAGCAGGGGGGCCATCTACAATGAGCAGTTCTTC.

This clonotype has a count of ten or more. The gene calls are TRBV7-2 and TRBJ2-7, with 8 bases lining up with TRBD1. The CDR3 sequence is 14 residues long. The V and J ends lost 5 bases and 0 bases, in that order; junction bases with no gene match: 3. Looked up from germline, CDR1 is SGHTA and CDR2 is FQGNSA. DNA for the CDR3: TGTGCCAGCAGCCGGGACAGGCCCTCCTACGAGCAGTACTTC. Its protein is CASSRDRPSYEQYF.

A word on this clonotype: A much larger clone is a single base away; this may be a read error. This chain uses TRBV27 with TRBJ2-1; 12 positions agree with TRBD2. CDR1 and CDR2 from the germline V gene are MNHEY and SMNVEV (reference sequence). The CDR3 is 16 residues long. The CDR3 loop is CASIRTSGNRYNGQFF. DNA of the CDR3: TGTGCCAGCATTAGGACTAGCGGGAACCGTTACAATGGGCAGTTCTTC.

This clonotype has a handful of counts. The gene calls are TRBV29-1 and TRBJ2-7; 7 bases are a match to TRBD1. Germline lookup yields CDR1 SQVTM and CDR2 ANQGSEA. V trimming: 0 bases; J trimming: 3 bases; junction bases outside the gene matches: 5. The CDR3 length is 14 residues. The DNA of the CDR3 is TGCAGCGTTGAAGAGGGGGCAGGGGGCTACGAGCAGTACTTC. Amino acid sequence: CSVEEGAGGYEQYF.

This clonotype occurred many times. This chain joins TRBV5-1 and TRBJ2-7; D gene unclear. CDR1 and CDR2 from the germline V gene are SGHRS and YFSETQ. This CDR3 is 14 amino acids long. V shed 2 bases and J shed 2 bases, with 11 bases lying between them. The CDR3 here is CASSFRSSTYEQYF. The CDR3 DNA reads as TGCGCCAGCAGCTTCAGGAGTTCGACCTACGAGCAGTACTTC.

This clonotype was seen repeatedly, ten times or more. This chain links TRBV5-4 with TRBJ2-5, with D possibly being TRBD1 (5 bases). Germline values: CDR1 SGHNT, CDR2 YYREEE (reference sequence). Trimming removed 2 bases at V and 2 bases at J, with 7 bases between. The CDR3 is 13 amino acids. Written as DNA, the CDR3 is TGTGCCAGCAGCTTACAGGAGCAAGAGACCCAGTACTTC. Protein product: CASSLQEQETQYF.

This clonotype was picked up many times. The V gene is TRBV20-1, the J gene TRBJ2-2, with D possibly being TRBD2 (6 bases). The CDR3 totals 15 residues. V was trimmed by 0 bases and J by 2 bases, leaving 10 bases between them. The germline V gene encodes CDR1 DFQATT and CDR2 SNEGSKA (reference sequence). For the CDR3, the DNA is TGCAGTGCTAGAGAGGCTAGCGTCAACACCGGGGAGCTGTTTTTT. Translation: CSAREASVNTGELFF.

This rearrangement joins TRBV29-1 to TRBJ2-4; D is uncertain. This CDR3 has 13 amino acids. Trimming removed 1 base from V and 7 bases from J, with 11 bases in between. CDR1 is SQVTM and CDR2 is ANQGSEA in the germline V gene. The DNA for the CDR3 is TGCAGCGTTGAAGGGGGAATGGGGAACATTCAGTACTTC. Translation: CSVEGGMGNIQYF.

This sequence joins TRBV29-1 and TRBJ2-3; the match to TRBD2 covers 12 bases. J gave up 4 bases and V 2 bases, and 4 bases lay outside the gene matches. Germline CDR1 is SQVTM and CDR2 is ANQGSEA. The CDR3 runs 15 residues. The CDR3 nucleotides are TGCAGCGTTGAACTAGCGGGAGGGCTAGCAGATACGCAGTATTTT. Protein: CSVELAGGLADTQYF.

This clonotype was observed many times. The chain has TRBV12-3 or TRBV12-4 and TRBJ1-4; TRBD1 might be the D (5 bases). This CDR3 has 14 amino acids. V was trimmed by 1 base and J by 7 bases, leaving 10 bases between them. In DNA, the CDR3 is TGTGCCAGCAGTTTAGGGGGACCGAGTGAAAAACTGTTTTTT. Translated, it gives CASSLGGPSEKLFF.

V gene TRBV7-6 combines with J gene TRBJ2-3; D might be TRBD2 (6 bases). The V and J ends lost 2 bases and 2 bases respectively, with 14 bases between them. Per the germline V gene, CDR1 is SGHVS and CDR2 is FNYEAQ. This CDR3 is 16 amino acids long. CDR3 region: CASSLWSDYDTDTQYF. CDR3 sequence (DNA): TGTGCCAGCAGCTTATGGTCGGACTACGACACAGATACGCAGTATTTT.

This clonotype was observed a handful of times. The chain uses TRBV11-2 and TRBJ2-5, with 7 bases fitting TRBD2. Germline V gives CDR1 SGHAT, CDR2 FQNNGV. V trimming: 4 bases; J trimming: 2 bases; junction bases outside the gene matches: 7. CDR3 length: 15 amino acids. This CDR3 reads CASSWVGGGQETQYF. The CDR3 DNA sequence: TGTGCCAGCAGCTGGGTTGGCGGGGGACAAGAGACCCAGTACTTC.

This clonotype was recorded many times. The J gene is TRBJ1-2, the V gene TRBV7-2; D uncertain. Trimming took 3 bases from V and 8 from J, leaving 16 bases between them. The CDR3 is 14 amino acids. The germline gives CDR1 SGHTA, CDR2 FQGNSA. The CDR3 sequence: CASSFHGIPPGYTF. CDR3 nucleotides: TGTGCCAGCAGCTTTCACGGAATCCCCCCCGGCTACACCTTC. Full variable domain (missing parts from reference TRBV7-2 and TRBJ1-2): GAGVSQSPSNKVTEKGKDVELRCDPISGHTALYWYRQSLGQGLEFLIYFQGNSAPDKSGLPSDRFSAERTGGSVSTLTIQRTQQEDSAVYLCASSFHGIPPGYTFGSGTRLTVV.

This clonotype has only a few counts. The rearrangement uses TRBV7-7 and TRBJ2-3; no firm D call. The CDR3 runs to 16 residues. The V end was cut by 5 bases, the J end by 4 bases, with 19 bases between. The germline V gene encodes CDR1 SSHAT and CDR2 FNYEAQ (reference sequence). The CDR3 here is CASSPQLGRPPDTQYF. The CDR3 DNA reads TGTGCCAGCAGCCCCCAGCTCGGGCGCCCACCAGATACGCAGTATTTT.

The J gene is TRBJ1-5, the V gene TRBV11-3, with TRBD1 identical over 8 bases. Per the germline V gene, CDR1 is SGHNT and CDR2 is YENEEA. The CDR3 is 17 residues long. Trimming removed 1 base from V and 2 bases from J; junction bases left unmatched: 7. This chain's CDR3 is CASSLGDGTGGNQPQHF. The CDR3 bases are TGTGCCAGCAGCTTAGGGGATGGGACAGGCGGCAATCAGCCCCAGCATTTT.

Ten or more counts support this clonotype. The CDR3 sequence is CASSPGGIGTDTQYF. The CDR3 coding sequence is TGCGCCAGCAGCCCCGGAGGGATCGGCACAGATACGCAGTATTTT. The chain uses TRBV5-1 and TRBJ2-3; TRBD2 might be the D (6 bases). Germline CDR1 and CDR2: SGHRS and YFSETQ. V was cut by 4 bases and J by 1 base, with 13 bases left in between. This CDR3 has 15 residues.

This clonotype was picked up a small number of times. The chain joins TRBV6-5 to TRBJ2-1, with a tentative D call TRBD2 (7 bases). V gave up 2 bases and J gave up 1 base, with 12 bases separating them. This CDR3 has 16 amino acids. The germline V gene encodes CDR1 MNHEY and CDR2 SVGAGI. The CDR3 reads CASSYGGGSSYNEQFF. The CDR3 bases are TGTGCCAGCAGTTACGGGGGCGGGAGTTCCTACAATGAGCAGTTCTTC.

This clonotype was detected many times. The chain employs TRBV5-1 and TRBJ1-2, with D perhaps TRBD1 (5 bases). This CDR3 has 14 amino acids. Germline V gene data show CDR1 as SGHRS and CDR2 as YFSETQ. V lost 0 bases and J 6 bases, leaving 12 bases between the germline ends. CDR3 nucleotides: TGCGCCAGCAGCTTGGATGCAGGGTTTAATGGCTACACCTTC. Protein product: CASSLDAGFNGYTF.

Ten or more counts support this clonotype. The DNA for the CDR3 is TGTGCCAGCAGCCGAGGAGGGGTCCAAGAGACCCAGTACTTC. It translates to CASSRGGVQETQYF. J is TRBJ2-5 and V is TRBV7-9, with D perhaps matching TRBD2 (6 bases). Germline V gives CDR1 SEHNR, CDR2 FQNEAQ (reference sequence). The CDR3 sequence is 14 residues long. V dropped 5 bases and J dropped 1 base, with 11 bases sitting between them.

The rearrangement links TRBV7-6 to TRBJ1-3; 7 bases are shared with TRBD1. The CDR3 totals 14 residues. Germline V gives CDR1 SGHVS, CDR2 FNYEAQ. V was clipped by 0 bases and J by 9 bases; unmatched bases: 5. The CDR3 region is CASSLADRVGTIYF. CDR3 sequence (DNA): TGTGCCAGCAGCTTAGCAGACAGGGTTGGCACCATATATTTT.

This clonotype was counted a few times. CDR3 coding DNA: TGTGCCAGCAGCGTAGGCCCTATTACTAGCGGGCCCGACAATGAGCAGTTCTTC. Translation gives CASSVGPITSGPDNEQFF. The genes are TRBV9 and TRBJ2-1, with TRBD2 matching 9 bases. V shed 0 bases, J shed 5 bases, and the junction held 12 bases outside the gene matches. Germline CDR1 SGDLS, CDR2 YYNGEE. This CDR3 contains 18 residues.

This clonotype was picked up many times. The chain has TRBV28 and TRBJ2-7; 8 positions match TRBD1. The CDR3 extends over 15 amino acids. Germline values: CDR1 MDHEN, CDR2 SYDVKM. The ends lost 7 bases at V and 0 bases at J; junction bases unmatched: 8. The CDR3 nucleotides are TGTGCCAGCACTCACTGGGGGACAGGCTCCTACGAGCAGTACTTC. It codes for CASTHWGTGSYEQYF.

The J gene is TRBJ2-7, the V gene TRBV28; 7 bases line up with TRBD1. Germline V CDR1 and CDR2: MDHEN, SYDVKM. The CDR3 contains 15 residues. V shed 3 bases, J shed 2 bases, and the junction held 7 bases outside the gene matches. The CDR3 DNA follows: TGTGCCAGCAGTTTCAACGGGCAGGGGGCCTACGAGCAGTACTTC. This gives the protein CASSFNGQGAYEQYF.

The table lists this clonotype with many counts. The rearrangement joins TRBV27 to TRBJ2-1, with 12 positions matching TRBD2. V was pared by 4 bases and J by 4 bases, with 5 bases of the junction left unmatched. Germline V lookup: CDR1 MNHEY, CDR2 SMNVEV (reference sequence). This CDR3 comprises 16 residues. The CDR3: CASSSVGLAGYNEQFF. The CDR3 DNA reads TGTGCCAGCAGTTCCGTCGGACTAGCGGGGTACAATGAGCAGTTCTTC.

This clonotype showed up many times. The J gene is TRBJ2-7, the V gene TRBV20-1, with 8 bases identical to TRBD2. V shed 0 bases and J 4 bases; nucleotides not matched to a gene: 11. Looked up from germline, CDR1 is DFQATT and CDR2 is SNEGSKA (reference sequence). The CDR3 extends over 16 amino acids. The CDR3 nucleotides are TGCAGTGCTAGAGATCTGCGAGCGGGAGATCATTACGAGCAGTACTTC. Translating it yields CSARDLRAGDHYEQYF.

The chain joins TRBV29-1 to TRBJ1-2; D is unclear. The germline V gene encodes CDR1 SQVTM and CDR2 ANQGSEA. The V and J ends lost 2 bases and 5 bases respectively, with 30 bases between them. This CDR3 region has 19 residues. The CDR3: CSVEPPNLHPNLDNYGYTF. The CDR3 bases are TGCAGCGTTGAACCACCGAATCTACACCCAAATCTCGATAATTATGGCTACACCTTC.